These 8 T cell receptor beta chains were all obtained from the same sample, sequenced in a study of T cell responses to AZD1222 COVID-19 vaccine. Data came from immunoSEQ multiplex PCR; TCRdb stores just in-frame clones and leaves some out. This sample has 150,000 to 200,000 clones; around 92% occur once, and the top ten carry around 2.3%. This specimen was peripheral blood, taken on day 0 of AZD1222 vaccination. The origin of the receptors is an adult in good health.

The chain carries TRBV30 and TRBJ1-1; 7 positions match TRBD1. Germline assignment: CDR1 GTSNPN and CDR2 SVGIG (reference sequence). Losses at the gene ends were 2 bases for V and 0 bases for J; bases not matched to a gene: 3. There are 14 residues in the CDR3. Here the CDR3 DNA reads TGTGCCTGGAGTTCGGGGACAGTGAACACTGAAGCTTTCTTT. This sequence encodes CAWSSGTVNTEAFF.

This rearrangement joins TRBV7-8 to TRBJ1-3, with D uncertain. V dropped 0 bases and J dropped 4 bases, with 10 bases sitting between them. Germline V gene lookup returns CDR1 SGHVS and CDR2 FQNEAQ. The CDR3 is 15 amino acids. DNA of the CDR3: TGTGCCAGCAGCTTAGCCAGGACGGAAGGAAACACCATATATTTT. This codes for CASSLARTEGNTIYF. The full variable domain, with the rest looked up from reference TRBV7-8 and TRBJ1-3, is GAGVSQSPRYKVAKRGQDVALRCDPISGHVSLFWYQQALGQGPEFLTYFQNEAQLDKSGLPSDRFFAERPEGSVSTLKIQRTQQEDSAVYLCASSLARTEGNTIYFGEGSWLTVV.

The CDR3 region is CASSLQGRNSPLHF. The CDR3 nucleotides read TGTGCCAGCAGCCTCCAGGGGAGAAATTCACCCCTCCACTTT. The J gene is TRBJ1-6, the V gene TRBV7-3; weak D call: TRBD1 (6 bases). The CDR3 has 14 amino acids. The ends were cut back, 5 bases at V and 7 bases at J, with 12 bases in the middle. Per the germline V gene, CDR1 is SGHTA and CDR2 is FQGTGA.

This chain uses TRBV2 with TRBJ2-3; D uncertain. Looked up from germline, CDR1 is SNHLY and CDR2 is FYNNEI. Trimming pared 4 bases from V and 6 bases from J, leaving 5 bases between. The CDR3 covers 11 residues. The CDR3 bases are TGTGCCAGCAGTGTGGGGGATACGCAGTATTTT. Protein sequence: CASSVGDTQYF.

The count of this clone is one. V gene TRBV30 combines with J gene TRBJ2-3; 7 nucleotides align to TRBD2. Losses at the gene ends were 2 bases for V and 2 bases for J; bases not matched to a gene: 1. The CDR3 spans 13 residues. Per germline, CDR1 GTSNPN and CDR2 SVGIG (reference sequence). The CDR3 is CAWSRDYTDTQYF. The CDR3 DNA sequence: TGTGCCTGGAGTAGGGACTACACAGATACGCAGTATTTT.

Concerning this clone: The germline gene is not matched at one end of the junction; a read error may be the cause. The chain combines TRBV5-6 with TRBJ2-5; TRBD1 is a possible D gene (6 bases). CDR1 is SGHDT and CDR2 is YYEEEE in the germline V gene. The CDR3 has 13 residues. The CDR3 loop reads CASRLGAEETQYF. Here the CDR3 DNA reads TGTGCCAGCCGCTTGGGGGCAGAGGAGACCCAGTACTTC.

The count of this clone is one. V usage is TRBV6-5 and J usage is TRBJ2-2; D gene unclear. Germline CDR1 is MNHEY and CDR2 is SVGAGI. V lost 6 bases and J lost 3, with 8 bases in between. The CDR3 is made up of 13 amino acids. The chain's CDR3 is CASRYTDTGELFF. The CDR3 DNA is TGTGCCAGCAGATACACGGACACCGGGGAGCTGTTTTTT.

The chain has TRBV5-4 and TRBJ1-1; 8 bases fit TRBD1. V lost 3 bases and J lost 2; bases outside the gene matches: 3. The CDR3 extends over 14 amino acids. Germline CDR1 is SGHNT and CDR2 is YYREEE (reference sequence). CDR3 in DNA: TGTGCCAGCAGCTCTGGACAGGGTAACACTGAAGCTTTCTTT. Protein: CASSSGQGNTEAFF. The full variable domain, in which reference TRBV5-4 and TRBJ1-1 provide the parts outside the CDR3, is ETGVTQSPTHLIKTRGQQVTLRCSSQSGHNTVSWYQQALGQGPQFIFQYYREEENGRGNFPPRFSGLQFPNYSSELNVNALELDDSALYLCASSSGQGNTEAFFGQGTRLTVV.